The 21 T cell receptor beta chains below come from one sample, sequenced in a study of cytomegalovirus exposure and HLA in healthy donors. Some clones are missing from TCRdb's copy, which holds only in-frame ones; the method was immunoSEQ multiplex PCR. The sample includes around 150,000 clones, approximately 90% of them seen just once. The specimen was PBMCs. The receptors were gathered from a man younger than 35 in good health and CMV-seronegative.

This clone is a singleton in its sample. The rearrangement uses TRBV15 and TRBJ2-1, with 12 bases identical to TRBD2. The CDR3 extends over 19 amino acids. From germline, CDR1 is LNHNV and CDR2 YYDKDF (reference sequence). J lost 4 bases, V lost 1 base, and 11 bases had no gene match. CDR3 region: CATSRGPSGRGGAYNEQFF. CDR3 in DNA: TGTGCCACCAGCAGAGGTCCTAGCGGGAGGGGAGGGGCTTACAATGAGCAGTTCTTC.

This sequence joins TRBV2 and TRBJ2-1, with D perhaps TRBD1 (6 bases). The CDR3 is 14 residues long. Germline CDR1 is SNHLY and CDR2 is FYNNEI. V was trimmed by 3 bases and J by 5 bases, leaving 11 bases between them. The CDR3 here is CASSDGQQHNEQFF. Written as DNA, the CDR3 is TGTGCCAGCAGTGACGGACAGCAACACAATGAGCAGTTCTTC.

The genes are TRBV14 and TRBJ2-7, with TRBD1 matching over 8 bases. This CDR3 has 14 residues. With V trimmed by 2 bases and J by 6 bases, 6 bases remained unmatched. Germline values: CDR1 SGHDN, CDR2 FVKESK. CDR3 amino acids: CASSQPRQGAEQYF. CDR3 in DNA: TGTGCCAGCAGCCAACCTCGTCAGGGGGCCGAGCAGTACTTC.

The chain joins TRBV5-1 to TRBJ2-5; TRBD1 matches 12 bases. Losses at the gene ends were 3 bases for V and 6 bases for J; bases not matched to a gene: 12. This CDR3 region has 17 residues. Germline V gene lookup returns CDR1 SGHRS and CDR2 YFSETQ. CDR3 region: CASSSVPGQGAGKTQYF. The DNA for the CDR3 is TGCGCCAGCAGCTCCGTCCCGGGACAGGGGGCGGGGAAGACCCAGTACTTC.

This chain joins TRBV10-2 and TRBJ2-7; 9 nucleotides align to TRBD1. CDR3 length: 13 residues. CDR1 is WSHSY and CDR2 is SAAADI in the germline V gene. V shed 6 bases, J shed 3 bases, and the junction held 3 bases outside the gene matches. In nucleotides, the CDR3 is TGCGCCAGCAGACCGGGACAGGGCTACGAGCAGTACGTC. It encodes CASRPGQGYEQYV.

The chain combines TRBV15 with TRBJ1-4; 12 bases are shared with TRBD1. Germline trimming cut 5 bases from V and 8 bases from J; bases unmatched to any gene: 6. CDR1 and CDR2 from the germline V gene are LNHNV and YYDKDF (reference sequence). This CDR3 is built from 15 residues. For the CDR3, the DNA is TGTGCCACCAGCCGGGGGGGACAGGGGGCAGAAAAACTGTTTTTT. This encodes CATSRGGQGAEKLFF.

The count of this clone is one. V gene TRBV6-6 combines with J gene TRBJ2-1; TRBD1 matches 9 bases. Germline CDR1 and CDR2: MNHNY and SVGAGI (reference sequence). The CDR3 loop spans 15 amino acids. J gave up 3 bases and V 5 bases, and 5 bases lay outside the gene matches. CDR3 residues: CASSPQGADYNEQFF. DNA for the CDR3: TGTGCCAGCAGTCCACAGGGGGCGGACTACAATGAGCAGTTCTTC.

The CDR3 DNA reads TGCGCCAGCAGCTCAAGCGTAGGGGAAACTGAAGCTTTCTTT. It specifies CASSSSVGETEAFF. The chain uses TRBV5-1 and TRBJ1-1, with D possibly TRBD1 on 5 matching bases. V was shortened by 3 bases and J by 5 bases, with 14 bases between the two germline ends. Germline V gene lookup returns CDR1 SGHRS and CDR2 YFSETQ. CDR3 length equals 14 residues.

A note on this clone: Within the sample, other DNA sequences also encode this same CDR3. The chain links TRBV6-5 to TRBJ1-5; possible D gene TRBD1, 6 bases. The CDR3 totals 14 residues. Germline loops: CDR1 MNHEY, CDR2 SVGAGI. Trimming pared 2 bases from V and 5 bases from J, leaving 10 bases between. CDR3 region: CASSYGQGYQPQHF. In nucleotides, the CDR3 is TGTGCCAGCAGTTACGGGCAGGGGTATCAGCCCCAGCATTTT.

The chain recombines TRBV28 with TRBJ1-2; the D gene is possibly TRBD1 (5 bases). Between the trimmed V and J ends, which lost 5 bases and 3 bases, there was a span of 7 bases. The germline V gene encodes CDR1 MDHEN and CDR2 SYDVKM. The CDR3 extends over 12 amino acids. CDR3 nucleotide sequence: TGTGCCAGCAGTGGGGGGGACTATGGCTACACCTTC. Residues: CASSGGDYGYTF.

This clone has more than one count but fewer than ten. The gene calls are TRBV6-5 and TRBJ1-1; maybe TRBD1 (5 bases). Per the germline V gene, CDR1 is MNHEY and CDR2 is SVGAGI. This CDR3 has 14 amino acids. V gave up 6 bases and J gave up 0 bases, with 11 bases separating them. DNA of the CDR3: TGTGCCAGCAGACCAGACAGCATGAACACTGAAGCTTTCTTT. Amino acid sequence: CASRPDSMNTEAFF.

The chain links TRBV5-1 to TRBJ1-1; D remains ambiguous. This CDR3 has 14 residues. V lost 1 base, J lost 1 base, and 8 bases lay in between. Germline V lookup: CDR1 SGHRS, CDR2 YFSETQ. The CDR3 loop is CASSLTGENTEAFF. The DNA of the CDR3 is TGCGCCAGCAGCTTGACCGGTGAGAACACTGAAGCTTTCTTT.

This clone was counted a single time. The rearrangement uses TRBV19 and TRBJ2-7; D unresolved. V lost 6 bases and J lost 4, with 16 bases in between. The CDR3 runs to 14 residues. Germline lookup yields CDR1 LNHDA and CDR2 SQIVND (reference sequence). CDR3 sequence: CASSPVVRAYEQYF. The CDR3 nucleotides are TGTGCCAGTAGCCCGGTCGTAAGAGCTTACGAGCAGTACTTC.

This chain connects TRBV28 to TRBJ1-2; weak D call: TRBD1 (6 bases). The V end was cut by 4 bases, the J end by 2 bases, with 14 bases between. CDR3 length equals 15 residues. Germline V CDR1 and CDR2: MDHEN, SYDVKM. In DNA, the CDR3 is TGTGCCAGCAGTTCCCGGGACACGGCCAACTATGGCTACACCTTC. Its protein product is CASSSRDTANYGYTF.

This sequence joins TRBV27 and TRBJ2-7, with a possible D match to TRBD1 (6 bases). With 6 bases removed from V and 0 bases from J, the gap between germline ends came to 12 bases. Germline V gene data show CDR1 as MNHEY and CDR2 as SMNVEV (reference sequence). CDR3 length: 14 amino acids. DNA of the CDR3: TGTGCCAGCAGGCCGGGACATAGCTCCTACGAGCAGTACTTC. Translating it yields CASRPGHSSYEQYF.

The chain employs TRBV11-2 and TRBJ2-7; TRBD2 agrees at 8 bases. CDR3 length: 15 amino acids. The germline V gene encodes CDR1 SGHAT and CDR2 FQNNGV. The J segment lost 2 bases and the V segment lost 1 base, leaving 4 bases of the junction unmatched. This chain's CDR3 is CASSLGAGGPYEQYV. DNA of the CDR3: TGTGCCAGCAGCTTAGGTGCGGGGGGTCCCTACGAGCAGTACGTC.

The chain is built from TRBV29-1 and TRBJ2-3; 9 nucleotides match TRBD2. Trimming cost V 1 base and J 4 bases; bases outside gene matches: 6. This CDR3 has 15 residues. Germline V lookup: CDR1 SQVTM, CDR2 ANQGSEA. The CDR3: CSVEGSVAGADTQYF. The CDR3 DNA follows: TGCAGCGTTGAAGGATCGGTAGCGGGAGCAGATACGCAGTATTTT.

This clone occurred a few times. The CDR3 nucleotides are TGTGCCTGGAGTTTGAATTCGGGGTTTAACTATGGCTACACCTTC. It specifies CAWSLNSGFNYGYTF. The chain joins TRBV30 to TRBJ1-2; no clear D. V lost 2 bases and J lost 1, with 14 bases in between. CDR3 length: 15 residues. The germline CDR1 and CDR2 sequences are GTSNPN and SVGIG (reference sequence).

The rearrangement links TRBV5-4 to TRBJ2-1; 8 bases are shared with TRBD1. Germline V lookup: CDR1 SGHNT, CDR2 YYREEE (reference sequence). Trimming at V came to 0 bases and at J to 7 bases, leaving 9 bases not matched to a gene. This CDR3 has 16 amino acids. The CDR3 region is CASSLGGRQGRNEQFF. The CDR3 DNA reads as TGTGCCAGCAGCTTGGGGGGGAGACAGGGGAGGAATGAGCAGTTCTTC.

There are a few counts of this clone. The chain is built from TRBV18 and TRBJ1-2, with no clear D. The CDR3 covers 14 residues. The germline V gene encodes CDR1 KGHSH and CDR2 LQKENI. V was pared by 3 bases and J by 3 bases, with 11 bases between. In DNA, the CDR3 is TGTGCCAGCTCACCCCCGGGAGCCTACTATGGCTACACCTTC. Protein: CASSPPGAYYGYTF.

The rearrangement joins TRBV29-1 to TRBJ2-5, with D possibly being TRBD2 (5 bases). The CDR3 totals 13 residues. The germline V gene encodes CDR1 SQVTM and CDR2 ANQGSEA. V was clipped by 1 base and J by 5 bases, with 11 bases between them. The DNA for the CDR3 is TGCAGCGTTGAAGTCGGCGGGTCGGAGACCCAGTACTTC. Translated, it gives CSVEVGGSETQYF.